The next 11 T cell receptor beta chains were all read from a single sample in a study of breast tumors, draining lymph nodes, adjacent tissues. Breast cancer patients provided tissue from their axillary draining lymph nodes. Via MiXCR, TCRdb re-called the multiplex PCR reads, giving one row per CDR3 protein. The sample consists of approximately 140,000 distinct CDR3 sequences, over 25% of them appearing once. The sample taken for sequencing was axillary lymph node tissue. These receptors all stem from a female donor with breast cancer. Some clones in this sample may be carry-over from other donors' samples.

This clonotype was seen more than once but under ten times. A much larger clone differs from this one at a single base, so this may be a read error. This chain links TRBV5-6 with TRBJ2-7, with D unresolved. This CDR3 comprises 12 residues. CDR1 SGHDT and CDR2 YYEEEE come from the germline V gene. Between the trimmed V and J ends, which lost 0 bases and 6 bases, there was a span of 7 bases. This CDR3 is CASSLGPSEQYV. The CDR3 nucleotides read TGTGCCAGCAGCTTGGGCCCTTCCGAGCAGTACGTC.

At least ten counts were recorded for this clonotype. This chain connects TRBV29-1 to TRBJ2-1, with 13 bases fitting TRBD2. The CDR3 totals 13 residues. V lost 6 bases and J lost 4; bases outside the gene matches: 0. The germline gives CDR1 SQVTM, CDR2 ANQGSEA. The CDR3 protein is CSVGLAGYNEQFF. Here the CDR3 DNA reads TGCAGCGTGGGACTAGCGGGGTACAATGAGCAGTTCTTC.

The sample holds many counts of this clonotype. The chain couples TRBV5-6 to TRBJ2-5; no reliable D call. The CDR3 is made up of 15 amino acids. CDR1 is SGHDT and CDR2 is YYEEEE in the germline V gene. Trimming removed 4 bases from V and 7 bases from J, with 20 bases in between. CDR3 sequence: CASSAGSALSGTQYF. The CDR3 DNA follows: TGTGCCAGCAGCGCTGGGTCGGCGCTGTCAGGGACCCAGTACTTC.

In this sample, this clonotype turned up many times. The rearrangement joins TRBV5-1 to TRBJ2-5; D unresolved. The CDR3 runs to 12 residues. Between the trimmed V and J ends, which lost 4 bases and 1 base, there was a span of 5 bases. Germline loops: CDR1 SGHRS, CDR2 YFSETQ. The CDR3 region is CASSPGQETQYF. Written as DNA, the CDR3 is TGCGCCAGCAGCCCAGGCCAAGAGACCCAGTACTTC.

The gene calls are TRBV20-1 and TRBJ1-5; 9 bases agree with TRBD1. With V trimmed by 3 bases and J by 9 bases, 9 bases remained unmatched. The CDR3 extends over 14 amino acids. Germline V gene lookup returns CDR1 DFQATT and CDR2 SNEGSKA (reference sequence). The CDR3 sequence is CSARMGQGVGPQHF. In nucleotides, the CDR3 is TGCAGTGCTAGGATGGGACAGGGAGTAGGGCCCCAGCATTTT.

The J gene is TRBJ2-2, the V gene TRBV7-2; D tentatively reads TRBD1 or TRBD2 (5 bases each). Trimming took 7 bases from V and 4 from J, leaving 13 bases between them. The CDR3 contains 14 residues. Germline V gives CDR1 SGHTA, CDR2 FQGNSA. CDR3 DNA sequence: TGTGCCAGCACAGGGACGTCGGGCACCGGGGAGCTGTTTTTT. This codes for CASTGTSGTGELFF.

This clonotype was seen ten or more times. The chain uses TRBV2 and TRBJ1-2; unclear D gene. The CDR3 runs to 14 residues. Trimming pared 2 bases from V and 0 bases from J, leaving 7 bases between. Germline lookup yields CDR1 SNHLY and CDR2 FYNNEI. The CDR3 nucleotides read TGTGCCAGCAGTGAATACTTTTCTAACTATGGCTACACCTTC. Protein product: CASSEYFSNYGYTF.

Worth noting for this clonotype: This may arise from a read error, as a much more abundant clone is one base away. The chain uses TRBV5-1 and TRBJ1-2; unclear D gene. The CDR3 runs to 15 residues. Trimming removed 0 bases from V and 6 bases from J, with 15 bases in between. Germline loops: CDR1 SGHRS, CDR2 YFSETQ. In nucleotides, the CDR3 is TGCGCCAGCAGCTTGGCCATAAGGGCGGACCATGGCTACACCTTC. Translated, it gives CASSLAIRADHGYTF.

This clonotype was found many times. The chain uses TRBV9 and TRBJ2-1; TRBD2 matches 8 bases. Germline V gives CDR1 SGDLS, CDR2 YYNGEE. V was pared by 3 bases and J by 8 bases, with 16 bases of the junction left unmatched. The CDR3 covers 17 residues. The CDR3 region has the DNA TGTGCCAGCAGCGCATATAGCGGGGACTACCAGGGCGATGAGCAGTTCTTC. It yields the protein CASSAYSGDYQGDEQFF.

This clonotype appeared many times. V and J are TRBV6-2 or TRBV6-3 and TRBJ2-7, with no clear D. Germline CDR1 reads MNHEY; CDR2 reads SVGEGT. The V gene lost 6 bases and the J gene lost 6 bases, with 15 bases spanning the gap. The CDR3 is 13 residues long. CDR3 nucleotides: TGTGCCAGCAGCCTCTTTCTCCTTCTCGAGCAGTACTTC. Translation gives CASSLFLLLEQYF.

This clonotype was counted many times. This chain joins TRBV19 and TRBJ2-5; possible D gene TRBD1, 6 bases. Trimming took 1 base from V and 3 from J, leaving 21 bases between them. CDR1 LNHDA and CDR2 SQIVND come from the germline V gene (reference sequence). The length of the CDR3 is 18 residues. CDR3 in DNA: TGTGCCAGTAGTATAGCCAAGACAGGCCTCCCGCTCAAAGAGACCCAGTACTTC. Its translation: CASSIAKTGLPLKETQYF.